These 20 T cell receptor beta chains came from one sample sequenced in a study of long-term antiretroviral therapy in people with HIV. The authors ran the immunoSEQ assay, v3.0, at survey level. The table came from immunoSEQ multiplex PCR; TCRdb's copy has only in-frame clones and leaves some out. The table lists approximately 25,000 clones, around 88% of them singletons. Sequences were derived from unsorted PBMCs, sampled around 4.5 years after starting antiretroviral therapy. Receptors were obtained from a man between 25 and 39 years old with HIV.

This chain links TRBV25-1 with TRBJ2-7, with unresolved D. CDR3 length: 14 residues. The germline V and J ends were trimmed by 4 bases and 0 bases, with 10 bases remaining between them. The germline gives CDR1 MGHDK, CDR2 SYGVNS. Here the CDR3 reads CASSADGHSYEQYF. CDR3 DNA sequence: TGTGCCAGCAGTGCAGACGGCCACTCCTACGAGCAGTACTTC.

This rearrangement joins TRBV4-2 to TRBJ1-1, with 8 bases aligning to TRBD1. Germline V gene lookup returns CDR1 LGHNA and CDR2 YNFKEQ. CDR3 length equals 16 residues. V lost 4 bases to trimming and J lost 7 bases; unmatched junction nucleotides: 14. Written as DNA, the CDR3 is TGTGCCAGCAGCCGAGATATCGGACAGGGACTCCTTGAAGCTTTCTTT. It is translated as CASSRDIGQGLLEAFF.

This chain uses TRBV29-1 with TRBJ1-1; D not resolved. The V and J ends lost 5 bases and 1 base respectively, with 11 bases between them. The CDR3 has 13 residues. CDR1 is SQVTM, CDR2 ANQGSEA, per germline. The chain's CDR3 is CSVQFGRNTEAFF. The CDR3 coding sequence is TGCAGCGTTCAATTCGGTAGGAACACTGAAGCTTTCTTT.

This clone was picked up one time. The chain couples TRBV5-1 to TRBJ1-1; 7 bases are a match to TRBD1. CDR1 is SGHRS and CDR2 is YFSETQ in the germline V gene. Trimming took 0 bases from V and 7 from J; bases not matched to a gene: 9. The CDR3 loop spans 15 amino acids. As DNA, the CDR3 is TGCGCCAGCAGCTTGGCCTCGGGACAGCGGATTGAAGCTTTCTTT. Translation gives CASSLASGQRIEAFF.

The chain recombines TRBV6-6 with TRBJ1-2, with D possibly TRBD1 on 6 matching bases. The CDR3 runs 12 residues. Trimming stripped 4 bases from V and 8 bases from J, with 11 bases between. Germline V gene sequence: CDR1 MNHNY, CDR2 SVGAGI (reference sequence). CDR3 coding DNA: TGTGCCAGCAGTTCGGGACATGAGGGCTACACCTTC. It yields the protein CASSSGHEGYTF.

This rearrangement joins TRBV19 to TRBJ2-6, with a weak D call TRBD2 (5 bases). The germline V gene encodes CDR1 LNHDA and CDR2 SQIVND (reference sequence). The CDR3 is 16 amino acids. V shed 5 bases and J shed 0 bases, with 11 bases lying between them. The DNA for the CDR3 is TGTGCCAGTAGTTTCCGGGAAACCTCTGGGGCCAACGTCCTGACTTTC. This codes for CASSFRETSGANVLTF. Filled out from reference TRBV19 and TRBJ2-6, the complete variable domain reads DGGITQSPKYLFRKEGQNVTLSCEQNLNHDAMYWYRQDPGQGLRLIYYSQIVNDFQKGDIAEGYSVSREKKESFPLTVTSAQKNPTAFYLCASSFRETSGANVLTFGAGSRLTVL.

Concerning this clone: One junction end disagrees with the germline gene, perhaps due to a read error. The V gene is TRBV7-7, the J gene TRBJ2-1, with 13 bases identical to TRBD2. This CDR3 is built from 19 residues. Germline V gene data show CDR1 as SSHAT and CDR2 as FNYEAQ (reference sequence). The CDR3 region is CASSYRLAGGICSYNEQFF. CDR3 coding DNA: TGTGCTAGCAGCTACCGACTAGCGGGGGGTATTTGCTCCTACAATGAGCAGTTCTTC.

The rearrangement joins TRBV2 to TRBJ2-7; possibly TRBD1 for D (6 bases). V was shortened by 5 bases and J by 4 bases, with 15 bases between the two germline ends. Germline V gives CDR1 SNHLY, CDR2 FYNNEI. The CDR3 covers 14 residues. CDR3 sequence reads: CASSHTDSVYEQYF. CDR3 nucleotides: TGTGCCAGCAGTCACACGGACAGCGTTTACGAGCAGTACTTC. The variable domain in full, with the rest retrieved from reference TRBV2 and TRBJ2-7, is EPEVTQTPSHQVTQMGQEVILRCVPISNHLYFYWYRQILGQKVEFLVSFYNNEISEKSEIFDDQFSVERPDGSNFTLKIRSTKLEDSAMYFCASSHTDSVYEQYFGPGTRLTVT.

This clone appeared a few times. The gene calls are TRBV18 and TRBJ1-1, with a weak D call TRBD1 (5 bases). This CDR3 is built from 15 residues. Germline loops: CDR1 KGHSH, CDR2 LQKENI. Trimming pared 3 bases from V and 1 base from J, leaving 12 bases between. The CDR3 coding sequence is TGTGCCAGCTCACCTCGGGGGAAAGGGAACACTGAAGCTTTCTTT. This encodes CASSPRGKGNTEAFF.

The genes are TRBV5-4 and TRBJ2-5, with D possibly being TRBD1 (5 bases). Between the trimmed V and J ends, which lost 0 bases and 1 base, there was a span of 13 bases. CDR1 SGHNT and CDR2 YYREEE come from the germline V gene (reference sequence). The CDR3 runs to 16 residues. CDR3 in DNA: TGTGCCAGCAGCTTGGCCCGGCGACAGATCCAAGAGACCCAGTACTTC. Amino acids: CASSLARRQIQETQYF. Filled out from reference TRBV5-4 and TRBJ2-5, the complete variable domain reads ETGVTQSPTHLIKTRGQQVTLRCSSQSGHNTVSWYQQALGQGPQFIFQYYREEENGRGNFPPRFSGLQFPNYSSELNVNALELDDSALYLCASSLARRQIQETQYFGPGTRLLVL.

J is TRBJ1-5 and V is TRBV5-6, with D tentatively TRBD1 (5 bases). Germline V gives CDR1 SGHDT, CDR2 YYEEEE. The length of the CDR3 is 13 residues. Trimming removed 1 base from V and 6 bases from J, with 8 bases in between. The CDR3 region has the DNA TGTGCCAGCAGCTTGTCCGGGGGTCAGCCCCAGCATTTT. Amino acids: CASSLSGGQPQHF.

The V gene is TRBV5-5, the J gene TRBJ1-1, with TRBD1 as a possible D gene (6 bases). The V end lost 4 bases, the J end lost 5 bases, and 9 bases lay between the germline ends. The CDR3 extends over 12 amino acids. CDR1 and CDR2 from the germline V gene are SGHKS and YYEKEE (reference sequence). CDR3 protein: CASSLQGTEAFF. CDR3 sequence (DNA): TGTGCCAGCAGCCTGCAGGGGACTGAAGCTTTCTTT.

The V gene is TRBV15, the J gene TRBJ2-7; TRBD1 might be the D (5 bases). Trimming left V 3 bases short and J 2 bases short, with 17 bases between. CDR3 length: 16 residues. Germline values: CDR1 LNHNV, CDR2 YYDKDF (reference sequence). Here the CDR3 reads CATSRIAPTAPYEQYF. The CDR3 bases are TGTGCCACCAGCAGGATTGCCCCGACAGCACCCTACGAGCAGTACTTC.

The J gene is TRBJ2-7, the V gene TRBV11-2; D is undetermined. This CDR3 region has 11 residues. Trimming cost V 4 bases and J 4 bases, with 5 bases left between them. Germline CDR1 reads SGHAT; CDR2 reads FQNNGV. The CDR3 here is CASSWAYEQYF. CDR3 nucleotide sequence: TGTGCCAGCAGCTGGGCGTACGAGCAGTACTTC.

This chain connects TRBV9 to TRBJ2-5, with a weak D call TRBD2 (5 bases). Germline assignment: CDR1 SGDLS and CDR2 YYNGEE. CDR3 length: 13 residues. V lost 0 bases, J lost 4 bases, and 7 bases lay in between. CDR3 region: CASSVDLAETQYF. For the CDR3, the DNA is TGTGCCAGCAGCGTAGATCTAGCAGAGACCCAGTACTTC.

The chain combines TRBV6-6 with TRBJ1-2, with D tentatively TRBD1 (5 bases). Trimming took off 0 bases at V and 5 bases at J, with 13 bases between the two ends. This CDR3 contains 15 residues. CDR1 is MNHNY, CDR2 SVGAGI, per germline (reference sequence). CDR3 sequence (DNA): TGTGCCAGCAGTTACTCGTCGCAGGGCCAGTATGGCTACACCTTC. This codes for CASSYSSQGQYGYTF.

The CDR3 is CASSIASPSVNIQYF. CDR3 coding DNA: TGTGCCAGTAGTATAGCAAGCCCCTCGGTAAACATTCAGTACTTC. The rearrangement links TRBV19 to TRBJ2-4; D gene ambiguous. Trimming cost V 1 base and J 6 bases, with 13 bases left between them. The CDR3 has 15 residues. From germline, CDR1 is LNHDA and CDR2 SQIVND (reference sequence).

This chain links TRBV19 with TRBJ1-1; D gene ambiguous. Trimming removed 8 bases at V and 2 bases at J, with 6 bases between. Germline CDR1 is LNHDA and CDR2 is SQIVND (reference sequence). CDR3 length: 11 residues. CDR3 loop: CASGLNTEAFF. The CDR3 nucleotides are TGTGCCAGTGGCCTCAACACTGAAGCTTTCTTT.

This sequence joins TRBV7-2 and TRBJ1-5; TRBD1 agrees at 7 bases. Trimming removed 3 bases from V and 3 bases from J; junction bases left unmatched: 5. The V gene's germline CDR1 is SGHTA and CDR2 FQGNSA. The CDR3 loop spans 15 amino acids. CDR3 DNA sequence: TGTGCCAGCAGCTTCGGACAGGTCTTCAATCAGCCCCAGCATTTT. Translating gives CASSFGQVFNQPQHF.

V gene TRBV7-2 combines with J gene TRBJ1-5; a weak D match, TRBD1 (6 bases). The V gene lost 1 base and the J gene lost 1 base, with 8 bases spanning the gap. CDR1 SGHTA and CDR2 FQGNSA come from the germline V gene. This CDR3 has 15 amino acids. The CDR3 sequence: CASSLVTGSNQPQHF. In DNA, the CDR3 is TGTGCCAGCAGCTTAGTAACAGGGAGCAATCAGCCCCAGCATTTT.